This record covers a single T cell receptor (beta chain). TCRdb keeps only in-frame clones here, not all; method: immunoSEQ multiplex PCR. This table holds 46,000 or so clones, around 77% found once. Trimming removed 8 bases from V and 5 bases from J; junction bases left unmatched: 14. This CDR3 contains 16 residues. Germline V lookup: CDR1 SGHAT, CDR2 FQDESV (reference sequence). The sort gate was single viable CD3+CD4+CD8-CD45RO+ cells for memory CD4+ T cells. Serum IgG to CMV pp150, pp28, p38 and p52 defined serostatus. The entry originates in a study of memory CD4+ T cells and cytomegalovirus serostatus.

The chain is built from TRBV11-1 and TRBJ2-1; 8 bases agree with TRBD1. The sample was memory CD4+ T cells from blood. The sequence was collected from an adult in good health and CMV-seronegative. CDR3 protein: CASANTGQGRDNEQFF. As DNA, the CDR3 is TGTGCCAGCGCCAACACCGGACAGGGTAGAGACAATGAGCAGTTCTTC.